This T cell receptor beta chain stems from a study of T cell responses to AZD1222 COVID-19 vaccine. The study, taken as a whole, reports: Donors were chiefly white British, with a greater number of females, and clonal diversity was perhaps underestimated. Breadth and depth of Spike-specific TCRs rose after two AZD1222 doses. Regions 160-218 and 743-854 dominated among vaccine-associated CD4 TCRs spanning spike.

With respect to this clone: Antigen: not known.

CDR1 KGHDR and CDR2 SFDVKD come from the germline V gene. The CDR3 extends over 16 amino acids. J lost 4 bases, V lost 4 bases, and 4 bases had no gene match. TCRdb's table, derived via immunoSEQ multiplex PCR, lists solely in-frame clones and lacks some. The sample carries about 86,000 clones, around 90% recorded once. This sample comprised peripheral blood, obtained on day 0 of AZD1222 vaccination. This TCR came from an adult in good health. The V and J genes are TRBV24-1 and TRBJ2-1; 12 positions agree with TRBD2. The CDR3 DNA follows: TGTGCCACCAGTGACCTGACTAGCGGGAGTTACAATGAGCAGTTCTTC. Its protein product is CATSDLTSGSYNEQFF.